The 26 T cell receptor beta chains below all came from one sample that was sequenced in a study of T cells after yellow fever vaccination. From the 5' RACE reads, TCRdb called clonotypes with MiXCR, one entry per CDR3 protein. The profile shows about 310,000 distinct CDR3 sequences, more than 3% of them singletons. This material consisted of PBMCs, taken on the day of the yellow fever booster vaccination. These receptors all come from a man younger than 30 who received the YFV17D yellow fever vaccine.

The chain links TRBV27 to TRBJ1-1; D remains ambiguous. The germline gives CDR1 MNHEY, CDR2 SMNVEV (reference sequence). The CDR3 has 15 residues. V dropped 5 bases and J dropped 4 bases, with 17 bases sitting between them. The CDR3 here is CASSKSAGMSTEAFF. CDR3 DNA: TGTGCCAGCAGTAAATCGGCCGGCATGAGCACTGAAGCTTTCTTT.

This clonotype was observed many times. As DNA, the CDR3 is TGTGCCAGCAGACGGGGGGCCGGGGATTCACCCCTCCACTTT. It encodes CASRRGAGDSPLHF. The chain employs TRBV7-6 and TRBJ1-6; D might be TRBD1 (6 bases). Trimming left V 6 bases short and J 8 bases short, with 14 bases between. CDR1 is SGHVS, CDR2 FNYEAQ, per germline. The CDR3 sequence is 14 residues long. Combining the CDR3 with reference TRBV7-6 and TRBJ1-6 gives the whole variable domain GAGVSQSPRYKVTKRGQDVALRCDPISGHVSLYWYRQALGQGPEFLTYFNYEAQQDKSGLPNDRFSAERPEGSISTLTIQRTEQRDSAMYRCASRRGAGDSPLHFGNGTRLTVT.

This clonotype was observed a few times. The chain employs TRBV20-1 and TRBJ2-6; weak D call: TRBD2 (7 bases). The CDR3 loop spans 18 amino acids. Looked up from germline, CDR1 is DFQATT and CDR2 is SNEGSKA (reference sequence). With 0 bases removed from V and 1 base from J, the gap between germline ends came to 16 bases. The CDR3 region is CSARDGGGGTSGANVLTF. The CDR3 DNA follows: TGCAGTGCTAGAGACGGGGGAGGGGGGACATCTGGGGCCAACGTCCTGACTTTC.

This clonotype has only a few counts. CDR3 nucleotide sequence: TGTGCCAGCAGAAAGACTAGCGGGGGCTCAGCACTCGGTGAGCAGTTCTTC. It encodes CASRKTSGGSALGEQFF. The V and J genes are TRBV12-3 or TRBV12-4 and TRBJ2-1, with TRBD2 matching 12 bases. The J segment lost 9 bases and the V segment lost 6 bases, leaving 15 bases of the junction unmatched. CDR3 length equals 17 residues.

This clonotype was counted a few times. This rearrangement joins TRBV6-6 to TRBJ1-1; possible D gene TRBD1, 6 bases. V was shortened by 5 bases and J by 1 base, with 14 bases between the two germline ends. Germline V gives CDR1 MNHNY, CDR2 SVGAGI (reference sequence). This CDR3 spans 15 amino acids. CDR3 in amino acids: CASSRQGTGNTEAFF. The CDR3 DNA reads as TGTGCCAGCAGTAGGCAGGGGACGGGGAACACTGAAGCTTTCTTT.

The chain links TRBV20-1 to TRBJ1-1; no clear D gene. The CDR3 is 12 amino acids. The germline V and J ends were trimmed by 5 bases and 1 base, with 8 bases remaining between them. Per germline, CDR1 DFQATT and CDR2 SNEGSKA (reference sequence). This chain's CDR3 is CSAAPSNTEAFF. The CDR3 DNA sequence: TGCAGTGCTGCCCCGTCGAACACTGAAGCTTTCTTT.

This chain uses TRBV18 with TRBJ2-1, with D perhaps matching TRBD1 or TRBD2 (7 bases each). V was pared by 3 bases and J by 2 bases, with 26 bases between. The CDR3 has 20 residues. Germline V gene lookup returns CDR1 KGHSH and CDR2 LQKENI. CDR3 amino acids: CASSPTPGQTGTTTYNEQFF. CDR3 DNA: TGTGCCAGCTCACCTACCCCGGGACAGACCGGGACTACAACCTACAATGAGCAGTTCTTC.

The chain joins TRBV6-5 to TRBJ2-7; 12 nucleotides align to TRBD2. This CDR3 is built from 15 residues. The V segment lost 6 bases and the J segment 1 base; nucleotides outside the gene matches: 4. Germline assignment: CDR1 MNHEY and CDR2 SVGAGI. CDR3 bases: TGTGCCAGCAGACTACTAGCGGGGGGATCCTACGAGCAGTACTTC. Its protein is CASRLLAGGSYEQYF.

This clonotype was seen more than once but under ten times. The chain links TRBV18 to TRBJ1-2, with D tentatively TRBD1 (5 bases). CDR1 and CDR2 (germline): KGHSH, LQKENI. Trimming took 5 bases from V and 0 from J, leaving 10 bases between them. The CDR3 totals 14 residues. The CDR3 reads CASSAQETNYGYTF. The CDR3 bases are TGTGCCAGCTCAGCACAGGAGACTAACTATGGCTACACCTTC.

A note on this clonotype: A much more abundant neighbour one base away suggests this may be a read error. The gene calls are TRBV12-3 or TRBV12-4 and TRBJ2-3; the match to TRBD2 covers 10 bases. This CDR3 comprises 15 residues. The CDR3, as DNA: TGTGCCAGCAGTTTAGGGACTAGCGGCACAGATACGCAGAATTTT. Translated: CASSLGTSGTDTQNF.

This clonotype was seen ten or more times. The chain uses TRBV20-1 and TRBJ2-3; tentative D call: TRBD2 (6 bases). Per the germline V gene, CDR1 is DFQATT and CDR2 is SNEGSKA (reference sequence). The ends were cut back, 6 bases at V and 13 bases at J, with 14 bases in the middle. This CDR3 has 10 amino acids. Here the CDR3 DNA reads TGCAGTGCGGGACTCCTTATTGAGTATTTT. Its protein product is CSAGLLIEYF.

The sample holds a few counts of this clonotype. The chain has TRBV7-2 and TRBJ2-2, with 7 bases lining up with TRBD2. The CDR3 sequence is 13 residues long. J lost 5 bases, V lost 7 bases, and 4 bases had no gene match. Per germline, CDR1 SGHTA and CDR2 FQGNSA. The CDR3 DNA follows: TGTGCCAGCACCCCAGCGGGGACCGGGGAGCTGTTTTTT. This translates into CASTPAGTGELFF.

This clonotype has just a few counts. The V and J genes are TRBV27 and TRBJ1-1; 9 bases match TRBD1. The CDR3 has 13 residues. V dropped 7 bases and J dropped 4; count of bases not matched to a gene: 4. Germline V lookup: CDR1 MNHEY, CDR2 SMNVEV (reference sequence). In nucleotides, the CDR3 is TGTGCCAGCACCCCGACAGGGGGCACTGAAGCTTTCTTT. Translated: CASTPTGGTEAFF.

This clonotype was counted many times. The chain couples TRBV5-1 to TRBJ2-2; D not certain. CDR1 and CDR2 from the germline V gene are SGHRS and YFSETQ. V was shortened by 2 bases and J by 2 bases, with 10 bases between the two germline ends. The CDR3 runs to 15 residues. CDR3 DNA: TGCGCCAGCAGCTTTTCGGGTTTAAACACCGGGGAGCTGTTTTTT. As protein: CASSFSGLNTGELFF.

The sample holds many counts of this clonotype. This chain links TRBV7-2 with TRBJ2-1; the match to TRBD2 covers 13 bases. The V segment lost 5 bases and the J segment 9 bases; nucleotides outside the gene matches: 4. This CDR3 is 14 amino acids long. Germline values: CDR1 SGHTA, CDR2 FQGNSA. CDR3 residues: CASSHTSGGGEQFF. CDR3 bases: TGTGCCAGCAGCCACACTAGCGGGGGGGGTGAGCAGTTCTTC. The whole variable domain, remainder taken from reference TRBV7-2 and TRBJ2-1, is GAGVSQSPSNKVTEKGKDVELRCDPISGHTALYWYRQSLGQGLEFLIYFQGNSAPDKSGLPSDRFSAERTGGSVSTLTIQRTQQEDSAVYLCASSHTSGGGEQFFGPGTRLTVL.

This clonotype has ten or more counts. The chain has TRBV27 and TRBJ2-7, with D hard to call. Germline lookup yields CDR1 MNHEY and CDR2 SMNVEV (reference sequence). V was clipped by 2 bases and J by 3 bases, with 11 bases between them. The CDR3 is made up of 14 amino acids. CDR3 region: CASSLRYPNYEQYF. The CDR3 coding sequence is TGTGCCAGCAGTTTACGCTACCCAAACTACGAGCAGTACTTC.

This clonotype was detected ten times or more. This chain links TRBV4-2 with TRBJ2-2; unclear D gene. The CDR3 consists of 16 residues. Looked up from germline, CDR1 is LGHNA and CDR2 is YNFKEQ. Trimming shortened V by 0 bases and J by 0 bases, and 8 bases separated the two germline ends. DNA of the CDR3: TGTGCCAGCAGCCAAGAGGGCAACTCGAACACCGGGGAGCTGTTTTTT. Translated, it gives CASSQEGNSNTGELFF.

This clonotype appeared a few times. The chain joins TRBV5-6 to TRBJ1-1; D is unclear. There are 14 residues in the CDR3. In germline, CDR1 is SGHDT, CDR2 YYEEEE. Trimming took 6 bases from V and 2 from J, leaving 14 bases between them. In DNA, the CDR3 is TGTGCCAGCAAAAAAAACAGACGAAACACTGAAGCTTTCTTT. Translation: CASKKNRRNTEAFF.

In this sample, this clonotype turned up many times. The CDR3 is CASSLRGGALSSYNEQFF. The CDR3, as DNA: TGCGCCAGCAGCCTCCGCGGGGGGGCCTTGAGCTCCTACAATGAGCAGTTCTTC. The chain employs TRBV5-1 and TRBJ2-1; 9 bases fit TRBD2. V shed 4 bases, J shed 0 bases, and the junction held 11 bases outside the gene matches. The CDR3 is 18 amino acids. The germline CDR1 and CDR2 sequences are SGHRS and YFSETQ.

The table lists this clonotype with many counts. The rearrangement uses TRBV4-3 and TRBJ2-2, with TRBD1 matching over 7 bases. Germline V CDR1 and CDR2: LGHNA, YSLEER. The CDR3 is made up of 15 amino acids. After removal of 2 bases from V and 5 bases from J, the junction contained 5 bases not matched to a gene. The CDR3 here is CASSQRTGRTGELFF. The CDR3 nucleotides read TGCGCCAGCAGCCAAAGGACAGGCCGAACCGGGGAGCTGTTTTTT.

The chain uses TRBV18 and TRBJ1-5; TRBD1 matches at 7 bases. V trimming: 3 bases; J trimming: 1 base; junction bases outside the gene matches: 6. CDR3 length: 16 amino acids. Per germline, CDR1 KGHSH and CDR2 LQKENI. CDR3 DNA sequence: TGTGCCAGCTCACCCCGACAGGGACTAAGCAATCAGCCCCAGCATTTT. This sequence encodes CASSPRQGLSNQPQHF.

This clonotype came up many times. The chain employs TRBV10-3 and TRBJ1-5; perhaps TRBD1 as D (5 bases). The CDR3 is made up of 14 amino acids. V was pared by 4 bases and J by 4 bases, with 11 bases between. Germline loops: CDR1 ENHRY, CDR2 SYGVKD. CDR3 nucleotide sequence: TGTGCCATCAGTGGCATCCAGGGTAATCAGCCCCAGCATTTT. Its translation is CAISGIQGNQPQHF.

The sample holds many counts of this clonotype. This rearrangement joins TRBV20-1 to TRBJ2-5; TRBD2 agrees at 7 bases. CDR1 DFQATT and CDR2 SNEGSKA come from the germline V gene (reference sequence). V shed 6 bases, J shed 2 bases, and the junction held 3 bases outside the gene matches. There are 12 residues in the CDR3. CDR3 in DNA: TGCAGTGCGGTGGGGGGGCAAGAGACCCAGTACTTC. Protein: CSAVGGQETQYF.

This clonotype was detected ten times or more. The chain combines TRBV7-8 with TRBJ2-2; D is undetermined. Germline CDR1 SGHVS, CDR2 FQNEAQ. V lost 6 bases, J lost 0 bases, and 5 bases lay in between. CDR3 size: 13 residues. CDR3 protein: CASRNTNTGELFF. CDR3 nucleotides: TGTGCCAGCAGGAACACGAACACCGGGGAGCTGTTTTTT.

This clonotype was detected many times. The chain couples TRBV4-3 to TRBJ2-2, with 10 bases lining up with TRBD1. There are 15 residues in the CDR3. V shed 4 bases, J shed 6 bases, and the junction held 5 bases outside the gene matches. Germline CDR1 is LGHNA and CDR2 is YSLEER. This CDR3 is CASSRDRGRAGELFF. The CDR3 DNA reads TGCGCCAGCAGCCGAGACAGGGGGCGGGCCGGGGAGCTGTTTTTT.

The genes are TRBV14 and TRBJ2-5, with 7 bases identical to TRBD1. After removal of 4 bases from V and 3 bases from J, the junction contained 5 bases not matched to a gene. CDR3 length: 14 amino acids. The germline V gene has CDR1 SGHDN and CDR2 FVKESK. The CDR3 sequence: CASSPDRAKETQYF. CDR3 nucleotides: TGTGCCAGCAGCCCAGACAGGGCCAAAGAGACCCAGTACTTC.